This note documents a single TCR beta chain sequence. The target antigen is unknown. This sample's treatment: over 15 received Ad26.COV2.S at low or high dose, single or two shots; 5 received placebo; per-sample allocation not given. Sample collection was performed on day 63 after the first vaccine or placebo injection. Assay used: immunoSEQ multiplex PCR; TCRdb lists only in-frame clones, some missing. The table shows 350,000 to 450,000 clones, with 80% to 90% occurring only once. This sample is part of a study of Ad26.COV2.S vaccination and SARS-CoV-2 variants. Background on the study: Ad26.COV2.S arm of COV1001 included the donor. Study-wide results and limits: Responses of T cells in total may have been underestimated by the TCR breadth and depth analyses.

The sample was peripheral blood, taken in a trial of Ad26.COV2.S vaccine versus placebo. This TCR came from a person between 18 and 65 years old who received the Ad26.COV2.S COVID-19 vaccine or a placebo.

The CDR3 protein is CASSYYSGGELFF. The DNA of the CDR3 is TGTGCCAGCAGTTACTACTCTGGAGGGGAGCTGTTTTTT. The V and J genes are TRBV6-2 or TRBV6-3 and TRBJ2-2; D not certain. The CDR3 has 13 residues. Trimming left V 1 base short and J 8 bases short, with 8 bases between. CDR1 MNHEY and CDR2 SVGEGT come from the germline V gene.